This T cell receptor beta chain was recorded in a study of shared clonotypes between healthy human individuals. Study findings and constraints: Sampling used blood alone; tissue repertoires probably differ.

With regard to this clone: Its target is unknown.

Only in-frame clones appear in the TCRdb table, and some are missing; sequencing was by immunoSEQ multiplex PCR. The sample holds approximately 640,000 clones, 90% seen once. V was trimmed by 2 bases and J by 2 bases, leaving 13 bases between them. The CDR3 loop spans 15 amino acids. Germline CDR1 is MNHEY and CDR2 is SVGAGI. The TCR sequence derives from a man in his late teens or twenties in good health. Some clones in this sample may be carry-over from other donors' samples. This chain uses TRBV6-5 with TRBJ2-7, with unresolved D. Sequenced: memory CD8+ T cells from PBMCs. As to subset: CD45RO+ cells pooled with CCR7-negative TemRA cells. The CDR3 DNA reads TGTGCCAGCAGTTACCGGGCCACTTATCCCTACGAGCAGTACTTC. Translating it yields CASSYRATYPYEQYF.